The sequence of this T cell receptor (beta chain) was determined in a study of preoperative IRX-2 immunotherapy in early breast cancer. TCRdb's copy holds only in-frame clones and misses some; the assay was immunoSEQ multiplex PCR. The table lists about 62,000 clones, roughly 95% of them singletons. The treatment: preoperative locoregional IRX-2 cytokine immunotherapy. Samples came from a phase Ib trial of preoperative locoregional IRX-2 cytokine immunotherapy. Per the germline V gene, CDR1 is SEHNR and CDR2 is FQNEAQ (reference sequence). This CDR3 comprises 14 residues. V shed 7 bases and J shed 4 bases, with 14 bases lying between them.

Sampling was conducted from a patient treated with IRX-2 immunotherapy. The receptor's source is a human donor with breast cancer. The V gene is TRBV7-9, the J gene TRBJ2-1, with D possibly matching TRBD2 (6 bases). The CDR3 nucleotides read TGTGCCAGCACCGGAGAGGGGAGGTACAATGAGCAGTTCTTC. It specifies CASTGEGRYNEQFF. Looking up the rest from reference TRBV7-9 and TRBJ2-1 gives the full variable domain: DTGVSQNPRHKITKRGQNVTFRCDPISEHNRLYWYRQTLGQGPEFLTYFQNEAQLEKSRLLSDRFSAERPKGSFSTLEIQRTEQGDSAMYLCASTGEGRYNEQFFGPGTRLTVL.